One TCR beta chain is described in this entry. Its antigen remains unidentified. No base-level quality is on record; no much larger clone is a single base apart. This sample was taken from a study of cytomegalovirus exposure and HLA in healthy donors (TCRdb year 2017). About the full investigation: An earlier analysis of more than 550 of the donors reported approximately 260 Gb of sequence data and 117 million unique TCR beta sequences obtained from roughly 170 million T cells. All discovery cohort repertoires had been generated using a single sequencing platform. A later analysis re-examined previously published TCR beta repertoires from over 500 donors and added high-resolution HLA genotyping to investigate patterns of TCR occurrence. An early release covering roughly 600 HLA-typed donors comprised approximately 290 gigabases of sequencing data and tens of millions of unique TCR sequences. The T cell repertoires of 550 to 850 subjects were profiled by immunosequencing and related to cytomegalovirus serostatus. Four to six DR-DQ haplotypes were handled as single units for association and clustering, since linkage in the cohort was strong. HLA typing included class I and class II loci at four-digit resolution. In addition to the first cohort of 666 subjects, a separate validation cohort of approximately 120 different subjects was used. The later analysis used no new phenotypic data to find candidate immune exposures, relying instead on TCR beta sequences and their occurrence across donors. In an earlier analysis of 550 to 700 of the donors, high-throughput TCR beta sequencing was used to judge whether each TCR beta V gene segment behaved as functional or pseudogenic. On average, around 240,000 unique TCR beta nucleotide sequences were sequenced per donor among 398 genotyped donors of the cohort, with around 19% of those sequences being non-productive. Donor age, sex, ethnicity and CMV serostatus were compiled together with the repertoire data. In a later genetic analysis, genome-wide SNP genotypes for about three fifths of the 666 donors were used, and that subset was treated as a discovery cohort. Typing coverage differed by locus: A, B, C, DRB1 and DQB1 were typed in roughly 629-630 donors, DQA1 in roughly 500, DPA1 in roughly 590, and DPB1 in just under 480. High-throughput TCR immunosequencing, statistical association of individual TCRs with disease status, and machine learning were combined to predict cytomegalovirus infection status. Of the roughly 420 genotyped donors, 75% to 85% were placed in the genetic ancestry cluster associated with self-reported Caucasian donors. The study aimed to test whether signatures of past pathogen exposure could be identified by cataloging public T cell receptors.

V was cut back by 0 bases and J by 10 bases, leaving a gap of 13 bases between them. CDR3 length: 14 amino acids, cysteine to phenylalanine. The entry retains the CDR3 DNA only, 42 bases that are in frame from base 1. CDR1 and CDR2 are read off the germline V gene as SGHDT and YYEEEE. The cohort comprised around 700 healthy bone marrow donors. At the time of sampling, every cohort member was nominally healthy, though immune exposures that went unrecorded were likely present. The donor tested CMV seronegative and was one of the 352 seronegative cohort members. Every donor gave a peripheral blood sample, and the peripheral blood mononuclear cells from that sample were used for TCR beta sequencing. The Qiagen DNeasy Blood Extraction Kit was used to extract genomic DNA from the blood cell samples. Points the paper makes about the study in general: A later analysis found that TCR association rates varied across HLA loci, with DRB1 alleles showing the most associated TCRs and HLA-C alleles the fewest. In an earlier analysis of around 600 of the donors, most TCR beta V segments were observed in productive rearrangements about 87% or about 30% of the time, broadly matching IMGT annotations. Because the 87-base-pair reads could not distinguish some IMGT-functional V segments, including TRBV6-2 and TRBV6-3, those segments were excluded. Immune exposure information for the cohort was limited to CMV serostatus. Assigning TCR associations to individual alleles was difficult when HLA alleles, especially DR and DQ, strongly co-occurred. According to a later analysis, most CMV-associated TCR beta chains appeared to be HLA-restricted, and the HLA associations seemed to be driven largely by CMV exposure. The authors suggested that the approach could potentially be extended to other disease states and immunological phenotypes. Across donors, most TCR sequences were observed very rarely, whereas some public TCRs were present in many individuals. The classifier was reported to diagnose cytomegalovirus status with high specificity and sensitivity in both the original and validation cohorts. At a false discovery rate of 0.05, a later analysis linked under 20,000 TCR beta sequences to specific HLA alleles. In the study, about 150 TCR beta chains were listed as associated with cytomegalovirus. A further reported finding was that TCR beta sequences accurately predicted the HLA-A and HLA-B alleles for most subjects in the first cohort. In this cohort, only TCR beta chains were sequenced, and detectable features were limited by the absence of alpha or paired-chain data. A later genetic analysis associated a missense DCLRE1C variant with V-gene and J-gene trimming of TCR beta chains, and an independent cohort replicated the association. Because HLA typing was unavailable for some donors at each locus, only the typed subset was used in association tests. Roughly uniform sequencing depth across donors was assumed in presence/absence analyses, although this assumption may not hold. Correlated functional status among segregating V segments might reflect linkage disequilibrium, but an unknown experimental factor could not be ruled out. According to a later genetic analysis, donors in an Asian-associated ancestry cluster had fewer N-insertions in productive TCRs than the approximately 700-donor mean. Because counts were too low, around 17 rarely observed V segments, including chromosome 9 orphons, were left out of the earlier analysis of 587 of the donors. Three of the identified cytomegalovirus-associated TCR beta chains were confirmed in vitro to be specific for cytomegalovirus antigens. The sequencing pipeline was judged likely to have produced a cluster of highly shared sequence variants as a technical artifact. Several of the top co-occurrence clusters appeared to be linked to parvovirus B19, influenza, CMV and Epstein-Barr virus, according to a later analysis. In a later analysis, HLA-associated TCR beta chains were found to be more clonally expanded and to have lower generation probabilities than equally common non-associated chains.

Library prep was done by the immunoSEQ multiplex PCR assay. The multiplex PCR relied on a mix of 60 forward primers for TCR Vbeta segments and 13 reverse primers for TCR Jbeta segments. Amplification of the CDR3 region of rearranged TCR beta genes was performed with a multiplex PCR assay on genomic DNA. On the Illumina HiSeq System, the amplified TCR beta libraries were sequenced as 87-base-pair reads. The study's own analysis went as follows. A later analysis tallied roughly 78 million unique TCR beta chains across the 660 or so repertoires, and about 12 million of those chains were shared by two or more donors. A nearest-neighbor algorithm error-corrected the raw reads and collapsed the reads into unique sequences, merging closely related sequences to remove PCR and sequencing errors. To assign V, D and J gene segments, CDR3 sequences were aligned to IMGT reference sequences. For a sequence to be retained, a match of at least six nucleotides was required to both a V gene segment and a J gene segment. Rearrangements were classified as productive when the CDR3 lacked stop codons and remained in frame with V and J, and all other rearrangements were classified as non-productive. CDR3 was defined according to IMGT convention as the region running from the second conserved V-encoded cysteine to the conserved J-encoded phenylalanine. The earlier analysis of around 640 of the donors excluded sequences that lacked an unambiguous match to a single V gene segment. An earlier analysis of about 590 of the donors classified V segments as functional when productive rearrangements were above 56.7% and as segregating when the standard deviation between donors was above 5%. A statistical classification framework was built to diagnose cytomegalovirus status from the catalog of TCR beta chain sequences. In a later analysis, TCR nucleotide sequences were compared against IMGT/GENE-DB human TR gene sequences so that V and J genes could be assigned. A later analysis assigned CDR3 sequences and most-parsimonious VDJ recombination scenarios with the TCRdist pipeline. In a later analysis, every TCR beta chain was defined by the combination of its CDR3 amino acid sequence and its V-gene family, and reads without a unique V-gene family were dropped. A later analysis removed several hundred highly shared, low-generation-probability nucleotide sequences to deal with suspected cross-contamination and a sequencing artifact. For each public chain, a later analysis derived a clonal expansion index from normalized ranks of inferred template counts within each repertoire. Generation probabilities in a later analysis came from a VDJ recombination model fitted to out-of-frame rearrangements, and those results were checked against IGoR. A later analysis scored TCR-TCR, TCR-HLA and TCR-CMV co-occurrence with hypergeometric tests, applying a repertoire-size bias correction to TCR pairs. False discovery rates were estimated in a later analysis by permuting HLA or CMV assignments 20 times. A later analysis grouped co-occurring TCRs with DBSCAN, adding TCRdist sequence similarity when clustering within HLA-allele-positive subsets. Repertoires with fewer than 30,000 or more than 120,000 public chains, plus five repertoires with anomalous nucleotide sharing, were excluded from co-occurrence clustering. Imported from immuneACCESS, the table was reduced by TCRdb to in-frame sequences with V and J called. These copies leave out some clones; in studies compared against another copy, an unresolved V gene accounts for under half, and the cause of the remainder is not known. The V and J calls and the clone size are those of that table, but D and trimming were determined from the DNA. This sample gives 160,000 or so clones in total; roughly four fifths of them show up just once. Less than 15% of the sample lies in the top ten.

The V and J segments used are TRBV5-6 and TRBJ1-4; the D gene cannot be named for sure. This clonotype originated in a woman aged 50 to 65 in good health and CMV-seronegative. The sequenced sample consisted of PBMCs. The CDR3 amino acid sequence is: CASSLAREWGKLFF. The bases read TGTGCCAGCAGCTTGGCCCGGGAGTGGGGAAAACTGTTTTTT.